This TCR beta chain was observed in a study of T cells in localized non-small cell lung cancer. A remark on this clone: Its target is unknown.

Some clones are missing from TCRdb's copy, which holds only in-frame ones; the method was immunoSEQ multiplex PCR. Among more than 100,000 clones, about 89% were seen once, and the ten largest hold about 1.5%. Trimming cost V 7 bases and J 0 bases, with 13 bases left between them. The germline V gene encodes CDR1 MNHNS and CDR2 SASEGT. The length of the CDR3 is 15 residues. Study observations and caveats: Adjacent lung had a median around 50 of the 100 largest tumor clones.

Source: peripheral blood, taken before any cancer treatment. The sequence derives from a female donor at least 60 years old with stage I lung adenocarcinoma. The chain is built from TRBV6-1 and TRBJ2-1; D is ambiguous. The CDR3 reads CASTGGPSSYNEQFF. CDR3 nucleotide sequence: TGTGCCAGCACCGGCGGTCCGAGCTCCTACAATGAGCAGTTCTTC.